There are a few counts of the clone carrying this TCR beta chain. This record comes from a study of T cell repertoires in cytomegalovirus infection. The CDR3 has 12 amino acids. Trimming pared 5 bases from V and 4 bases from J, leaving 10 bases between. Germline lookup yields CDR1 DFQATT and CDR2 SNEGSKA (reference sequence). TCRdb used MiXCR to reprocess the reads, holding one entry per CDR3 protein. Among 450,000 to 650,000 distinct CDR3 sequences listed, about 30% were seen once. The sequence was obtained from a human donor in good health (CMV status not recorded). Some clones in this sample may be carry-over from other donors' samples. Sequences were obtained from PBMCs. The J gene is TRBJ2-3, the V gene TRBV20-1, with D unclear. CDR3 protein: CSARQASDTQYF. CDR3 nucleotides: TGCAGTGCTCGGCAGGCCTCAGATACGCAGTATTTT.